This TCR beta chain was sequenced in a study of cytomegalovirus exposure and HLA in healthy donors. Findings of the study overall: The classifier, whose performance was assessed in both the original and validation cohorts, reportedly diagnosed cytomegalovirus status with high specificity and sensitivity. There were some public TCRs occurring in many donors, but most TCR sequences were rare. There were fewer than 200 TCR beta chains listed as cytomegalovirus-associated.

On this clone itself: The antigen is undetermined.

The V gene's germline CDR1 is MNHEY and CDR2 SMNVEV (reference sequence). The V and J ends lost 8 bases and 5 bases, in that order; junction bases with no gene match: 3. The CDR3 totals 12 residues. The assay was immunoSEQ multiplex PCR, and TCRdb's table has in-frame clones only and misses some. The profile shows under 250,000 clones, roughly 87% of them singletons. This TCR derives from a woman aged 18-35 years in good health and CMV-seropositive. This chain links TRBV27 with TRBJ1-2; 9 bases match TRBD1. Material: PBMCs. The CDR3 bases are TGTGCCAGCGGGACAGGGCGGTATGGCTACACCTTC. This translates into CASGTGRYGYTF.